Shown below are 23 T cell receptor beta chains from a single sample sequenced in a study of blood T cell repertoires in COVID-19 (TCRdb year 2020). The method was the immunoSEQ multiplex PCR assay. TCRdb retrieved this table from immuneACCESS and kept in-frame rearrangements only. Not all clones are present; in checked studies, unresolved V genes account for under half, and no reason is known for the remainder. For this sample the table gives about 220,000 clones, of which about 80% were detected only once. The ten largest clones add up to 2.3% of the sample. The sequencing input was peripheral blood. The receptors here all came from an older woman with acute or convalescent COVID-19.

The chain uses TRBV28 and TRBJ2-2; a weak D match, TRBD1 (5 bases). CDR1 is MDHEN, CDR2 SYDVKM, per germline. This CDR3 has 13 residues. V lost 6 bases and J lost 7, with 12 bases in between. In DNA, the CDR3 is TGTGCCAGCAGCCTAGGGGTATTCGGGGAGCTGTTTTTT. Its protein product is CASSLGVFGELFF.

CDR3 sequence (DNA): TGTGCCAGCAGTTTATCAGGGCGCCCCGGCTACACCTTC. Encoded protein: CASSLSGRPGYTF. The rearrangement links TRBV6-6 to TRBJ1-2, with D tentatively TRBD1 (5 bases). This CDR3 is 13 amino acids long. The germline CDR1 and CDR2 sequences are MNHNY and SVGAGI (reference sequence). Between the trimmed V and J ends, which lost 4 bases and 8 bases, there was a span of 14 bases.

CDR3 amino acids: CASSQTGQVNTEAFF. CDR3 DNA: TGTGCCAGCAGCCAGACGGGACAGGTGAACACTGAAGCTTTCTTT. The gene calls are TRBV4-2 and TRBJ1-1; 8 positions match TRBD1. The J segment lost 0 bases and the V segment lost 3 bases, leaving 3 bases of the junction unmatched. The V gene's germline CDR1 is LGHNA and CDR2 YNFKEQ. This CDR3 contains 15 residues.

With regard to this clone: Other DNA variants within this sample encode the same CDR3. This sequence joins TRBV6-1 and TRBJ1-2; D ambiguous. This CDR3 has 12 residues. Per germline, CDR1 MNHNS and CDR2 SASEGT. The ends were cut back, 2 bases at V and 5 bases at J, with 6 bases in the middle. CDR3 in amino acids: CASSETGYGYTF. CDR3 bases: TGTGCCAGCAGTGAAACTGGTTATGGCTACACCTTC.

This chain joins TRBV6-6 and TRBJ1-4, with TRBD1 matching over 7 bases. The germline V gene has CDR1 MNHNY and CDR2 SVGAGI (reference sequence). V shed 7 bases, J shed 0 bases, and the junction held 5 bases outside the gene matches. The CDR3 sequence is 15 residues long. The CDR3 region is CASKPTGATNEKLFF. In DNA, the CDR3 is TGTGCCAGCAAACCCACAGGGGCAACTAATGAAAAACTGTTTTTT.

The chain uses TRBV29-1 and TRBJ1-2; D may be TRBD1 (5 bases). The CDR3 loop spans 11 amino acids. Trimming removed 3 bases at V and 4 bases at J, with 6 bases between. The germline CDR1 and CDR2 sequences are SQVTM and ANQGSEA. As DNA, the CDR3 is TGCAGCGTTGAGACAGCCTATGGCTACACCTTC. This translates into CSVETAYGYTF.

The CDR3 sequence is CASSYKTPEETQYF. The CDR3, as DNA: TGTGCCAGCAGTTACAAGACTCCGGAGGAGACCCAGTACTTC. The chain combines TRBV6-2 or TRBV6-3 with TRBJ2-5, with D unclear. There are 14 residues in the CDR3. The V gene lost 2 bases and the J gene lost 5 bases, with 12 bases spanning the gap. Germline V lookup: CDR1 MNHEY, CDR2 SVGEGT.

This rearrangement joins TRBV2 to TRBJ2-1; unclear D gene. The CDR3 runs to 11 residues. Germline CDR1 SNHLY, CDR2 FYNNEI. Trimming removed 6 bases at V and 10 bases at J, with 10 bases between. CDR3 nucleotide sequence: TGTGCCAGCAGCTTGGGCAGGGAGCAGTTCTTC. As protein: CASSLGREQFF.

In nucleotides, the CDR3 is TGTGCCAGCAGCGGGACACTCACCGGGGAGCTGTTTTTT. Its protein is CASSGTLTGELFF. The chain links TRBV11-3 to TRBJ2-2; D is possibly TRBD1 (6 bases). The CDR3 has 13 residues. The V and J ends lost 5 bases and 4 bases respectively, with 8 bases between them. From germline, CDR1 is SGHNT and CDR2 YENEEA.

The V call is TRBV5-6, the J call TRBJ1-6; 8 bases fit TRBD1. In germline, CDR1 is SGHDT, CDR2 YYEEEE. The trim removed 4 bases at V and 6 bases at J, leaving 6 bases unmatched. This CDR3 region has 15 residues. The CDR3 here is CASSSGTGLNSPLHF. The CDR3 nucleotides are TGTGCCAGCAGCAGCGGGACAGGCCTTAATTCACCCCTCCACTTT.

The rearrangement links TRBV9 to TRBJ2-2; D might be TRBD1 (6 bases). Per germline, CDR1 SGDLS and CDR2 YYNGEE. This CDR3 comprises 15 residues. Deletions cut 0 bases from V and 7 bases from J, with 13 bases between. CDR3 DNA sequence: TGTGCCAGCAGCGTAGCTGCAGGGGCCCTCGGGGAGCTGTTTTTT. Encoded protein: CASSVAAGALGELFF.

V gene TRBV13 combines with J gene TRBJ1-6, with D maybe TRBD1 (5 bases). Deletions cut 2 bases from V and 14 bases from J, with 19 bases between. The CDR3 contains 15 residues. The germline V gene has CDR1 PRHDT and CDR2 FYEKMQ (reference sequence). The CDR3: CASSLFQGSPATLHF. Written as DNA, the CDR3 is TGTGCCAGCAGCTTATTTCAGGGTTCCCCTGCCACCCTCCACTTT.

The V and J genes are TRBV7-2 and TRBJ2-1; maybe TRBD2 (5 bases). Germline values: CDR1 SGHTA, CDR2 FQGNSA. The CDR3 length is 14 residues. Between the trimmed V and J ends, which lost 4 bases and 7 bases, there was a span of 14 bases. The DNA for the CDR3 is TGTGCCAGCAGCTCCACTAGACTCACTAATGAGCAGTTCTTC. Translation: CASSSTRLTNEQFF.

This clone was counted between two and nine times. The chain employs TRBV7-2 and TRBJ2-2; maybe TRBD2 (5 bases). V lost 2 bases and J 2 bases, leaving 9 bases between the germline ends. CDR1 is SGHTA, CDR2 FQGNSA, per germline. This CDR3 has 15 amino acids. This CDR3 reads CASSLSRGNTGELFF. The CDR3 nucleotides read TGTGCCAGCAGCTTAAGTCGGGGAAACACCGGGGAGCTGTTTTTT. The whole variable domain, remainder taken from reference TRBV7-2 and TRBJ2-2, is GAGVSQSPSNKVTEKGKDVELRCDPISGHTALYWYRQSLGQGLEFLIYFQGNSAPDKSGLPSDRFSAERTGGSVSTLTIQRTQQEDSAVYLCASSLSRGNTGELFFGEGSRLTVL.

This CDR3 reads CASSSTGDAFF. The CDR3 DNA reads as TGTGCCAGCAGCTCGACAGGGGACGCTTTCTTT. This sequence joins TRBV7-9 and TRBJ1-1, with TRBD1 identical over 8 bases. V lost 4 bases and J lost 11; bases outside the gene matches: 3. The CDR3 runs to 11 residues. Germline values: CDR1 SEHNR, CDR2 FQNEAQ (reference sequence).

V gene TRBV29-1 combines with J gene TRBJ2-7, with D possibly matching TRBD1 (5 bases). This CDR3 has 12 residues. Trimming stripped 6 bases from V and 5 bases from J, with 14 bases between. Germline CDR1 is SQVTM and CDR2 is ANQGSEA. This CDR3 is CSVARARDEQYF. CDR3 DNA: TGCAGCGTCGCGAGAGCCAGGGACGAGCAGTACTTC.

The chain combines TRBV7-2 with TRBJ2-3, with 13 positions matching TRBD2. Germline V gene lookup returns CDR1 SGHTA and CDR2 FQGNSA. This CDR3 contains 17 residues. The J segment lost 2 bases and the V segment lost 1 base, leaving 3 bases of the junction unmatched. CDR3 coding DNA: TGTGCCAGCAGCTTAGAGGGACTAGCGGGAAACACAGATACGCAGTATTTT. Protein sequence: CASSLEGLAGNTDTQYF.

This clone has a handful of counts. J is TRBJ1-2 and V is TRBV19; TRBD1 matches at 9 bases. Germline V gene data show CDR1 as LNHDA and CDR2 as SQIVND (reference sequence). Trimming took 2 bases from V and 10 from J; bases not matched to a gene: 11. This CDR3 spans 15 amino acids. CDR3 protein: CASSITTGTGNDYTF. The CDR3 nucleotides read TGTGCCAGTAGTATAACCACCGGGACAGGGAATGACTACACCTTC. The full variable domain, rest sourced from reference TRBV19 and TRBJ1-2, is DGGITQSPKYLFRKEGQNVTLSCEQNLNHDAMYWYRQDPGQGLRLIYYSQIVNDFQKGDIAEGYSVSREKKESFPLTVTSAQKNPTAFYLCASSITTGTGNDYTFGSGTRLTVV.

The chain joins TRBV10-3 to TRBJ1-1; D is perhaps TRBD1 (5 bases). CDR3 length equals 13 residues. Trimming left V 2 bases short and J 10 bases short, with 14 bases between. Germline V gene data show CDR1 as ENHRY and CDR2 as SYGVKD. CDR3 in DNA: TGTGCCATCAGTGAGGTTGGACAATCATCAGCTTTCTTT. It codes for CAISEVGQSSAFF.

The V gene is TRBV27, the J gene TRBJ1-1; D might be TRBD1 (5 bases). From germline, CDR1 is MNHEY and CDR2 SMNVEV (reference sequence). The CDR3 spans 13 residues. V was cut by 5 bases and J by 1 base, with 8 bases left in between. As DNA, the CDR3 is TGTGCCAGCAGTACGACAGCGAACACTGAAGCTTTCTTT. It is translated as CASSTTANTEAFF.

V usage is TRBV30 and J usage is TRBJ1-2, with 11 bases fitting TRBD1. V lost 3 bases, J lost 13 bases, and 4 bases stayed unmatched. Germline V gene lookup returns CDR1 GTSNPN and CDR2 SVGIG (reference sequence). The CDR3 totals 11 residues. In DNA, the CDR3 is TGTGCCTGGAGGACCGGGACAGGGGGCACCTTC. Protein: CAWRTGTGGTF.

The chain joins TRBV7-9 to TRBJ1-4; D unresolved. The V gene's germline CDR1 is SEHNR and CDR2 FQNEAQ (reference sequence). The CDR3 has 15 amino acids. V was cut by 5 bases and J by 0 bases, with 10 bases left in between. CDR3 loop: CASSGRGATNEKLFF. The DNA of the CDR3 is TGTGCCAGCAGCGGACGGGGAGCAACTAATGAAAAACTGTTTTTT.

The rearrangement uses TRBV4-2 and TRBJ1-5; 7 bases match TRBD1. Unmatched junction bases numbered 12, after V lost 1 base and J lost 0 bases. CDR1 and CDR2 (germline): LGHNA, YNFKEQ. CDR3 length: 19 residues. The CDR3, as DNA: TGTGCCAGCAGCCAAGGGTTGGGCAGGGGGATATATAGCAATCAGCCCCAGCATTTT. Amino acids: CASSQGLGRGIYSNQPQHF.